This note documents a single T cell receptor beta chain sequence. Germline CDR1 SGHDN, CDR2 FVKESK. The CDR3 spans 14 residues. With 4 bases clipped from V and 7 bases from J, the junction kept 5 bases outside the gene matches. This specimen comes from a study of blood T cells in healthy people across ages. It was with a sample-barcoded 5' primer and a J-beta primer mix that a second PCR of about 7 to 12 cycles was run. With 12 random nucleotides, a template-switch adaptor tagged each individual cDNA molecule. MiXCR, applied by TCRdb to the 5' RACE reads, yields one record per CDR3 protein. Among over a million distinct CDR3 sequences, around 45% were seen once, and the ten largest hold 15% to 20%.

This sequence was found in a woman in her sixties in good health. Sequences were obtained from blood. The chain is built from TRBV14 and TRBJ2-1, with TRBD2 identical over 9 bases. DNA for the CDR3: TGTGCCAGCAGCCCAGGGACTAGCAAGAATGAGCAGTTCTTC. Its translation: CASSPGTSKNEQFF.